The next 25 T cell receptor beta chains were all read from a single sample in a study of monozygotic twins with inflammatory bowel disease. TCRdb re-called the 5' RACE reads and catalogs CDR3 proteins one per entry, DNA excluded. The sample has approximately 150,000 distinct CDR3 sequences; the top ten hold about 7.4%. Sequenced input: blood. The receptors come from a human donor with ulcerative colitis or Crohn's disease, or a healthy co-twin of an affected twin (not recorded which).

The chain links TRBV7-8 to TRBJ1-2; TCRdb indicates TRBD1, and absent DNA this call remains unverified. The CDR3 runs 11 residues. Germline values: CDR1 SGHVS, CDR2 FQNEAQ. The CDR3 loop reads CASSDDRGYTF.

The V and J genes are TRBV27 and TRBJ1-1. This CDR3 region has 14 residues. Germline V gene data show CDR1 as MNHEY and CDR2 as SMNVEV (reference sequence). The CDR3 protein is CASSFGILNTEAFF.

The chain couples TRBV20-1 to TRBJ2-1; TCRdb's assignment of TRBD1 cannot be checked, as there is no DNA. CDR3 length: 15 residues. In germline, CDR1 is DFQATT, CDR2 SNEGSKA (reference sequence). This chain's CDR3 is CSAIKPGSEYNEQFF.

This chain connects TRBV5-1 to TRBJ1-1. Germline V gives CDR1 SGHRS, CDR2 YFSETQ. There are 17 residues in the CDR3. The CDR3: CASSLAVAGNLNTEAFF.

J is TRBJ2-7 and V is TRBV6-1; as DNA is missing, the TRBD2 call by TCRdb cannot be tested. The CDR3 is 14 residues long. Germline CDR1 reads MNHNS; CDR2 reads SASEGT. The CDR3 region is CASSNGRGTKVQYF.

The chain couples TRBV6-5 to TRBJ2-7; the TCRdb call, TRBD2, lacks DNA for checking. CDR3 length: 16 amino acids. Germline V gene data show CDR1 as MNHEY and CDR2 as SVGAGI. The CDR3 reads CASSNPRGLATSEQYF.

The chain is built from TRBV7-7 and TRBJ2-1; TCRdb indicates TRBD2, and absent DNA this call remains unverified. The CDR3 sequence is 18 residues long. Germline CDR1 SSHAT, CDR2 FNYEAQ (reference sequence). CDR3 amino acids: CASSPLPSGGTLYNEQFF.

The gene calls are TRBV7-2 and TRBJ2-1; TCRdb returns TRBD1, unconfirmable since there is no DNA. CDR3 size: 13 residues. Germline V CDR1 and CDR2: SGHTA, FQGNSA. CDR3 protein: CASSLNRANEQFF.

This sequence joins TRBV12-3 or TRBV12-4 and TRBJ1-2. This CDR3 is built from 13 residues. The CDR3 reads CASSLARGVGYTF.

The V and J genes are TRBV7-2 and TRBJ2-7; TCRdb returns TRBD1, unconfirmable since there is no DNA. The CDR3 has 15 amino acids. The germline V gene has CDR1 SGHTA and CDR2 FQGNSA. The CDR3 loop reads CASSLASGTDYEQYF.

The chain links TRBV6-5 to TRBJ2-5. Germline loops: CDR1 MNHEY, CDR2 SVGAGI. The CDR3 contains 11 residues. This CDR3 is CASSFLETQYF.

The rearrangement uses TRBV30 and TRBJ1-2; TCRdb selects TRBD1, and the lack of DNA leaves this call unchecked. CDR3 size: 15 residues. Germline V gene sequence: CDR1 GTSNPN, CDR2 SVGIG (reference sequence). Here the CDR3 reads CAWSSFPQGNYGYTF.

V and J are TRBV6-1 and TRBJ2-4; TCRdb's D call of TRBD1 is untestable without DNA. The CDR3 runs to 15 residues. The germline V gene encodes CDR1 MNHNS and CDR2 SASEGT. The CDR3 sequence is CASHTLGGTQNIQYF.

The chain carries TRBV20-1 and TRBJ2-7; the D call from TCRdb, TRBD1, cannot be confirmed without DNA. This CDR3 has 16 residues. CDR1 DFQATT and CDR2 SNEGSKA come from the germline V gene (reference sequence). Here the CDR3 reads CSARDPRDISPYEQYF.

The rearrangement joins TRBV20-1 to TRBJ1-5. The germline V gene has CDR1 DFQATT and CDR2 SNEGSKA (reference sequence). The CDR3 contains 12 residues. The CDR3 protein is CSGAGGGQPQHF.

J is TRBJ2-7 and V is TRBV3-1. Germline assignment: CDR1 LGHDT and CDR2 YNNKEL (reference sequence). The CDR3 is made up of 16 amino acids. The CDR3 loop is CASSREAYSSSYEQYF.

CDR3 loop: CASSLGAGLTEAFF. This chain connects TRBV28 to TRBJ1-1; TCRdb's assignment of TRBD1 cannot be checked, as there is no DNA. CDR1 is MDHEN and CDR2 is SYDVKM in the germline V gene. The CDR3 contains 14 residues.

The V and J genes are TRBV11-1 and TRBJ2-2; TCRdb names TRBD2, which stays unverified in the absence of DNA. The germline V gene encodes CDR1 SGHAT and CDR2 FQDESV (reference sequence). CDR3 length equals 18 residues. The CDR3 reads CASSIRFPSGTGTGELFF.

This chain uses TRBV18 with TRBJ1-1. The germline gives CDR1 KGHSH, CDR2 LQKENI. The length of the CDR3 is 15 residues. The CDR3 protein is CASSPETVGLSEAFF.

The chain links TRBV12-3 or TRBV12-4 to TRBJ2-7. This CDR3 is 12 amino acids long. CDR3 amino acids: CASSPDNYEQYF.

V gene TRBV3-1 combines with J gene TRBJ2-3; TCRdb picks TRBD2, but there is no DNA to check that call. Per germline, CDR1 LGHDT and CDR2 YNNKEL (reference sequence). This CDR3 has 16 residues. CDR3 sequence reads: CASSRRGSGTSDTQYF.

V is TRBV5-1 and J is TRBJ1-5; TCRdb selects TRBD1, and the lack of DNA leaves this call unchecked. The CDR3 covers 15 residues. The germline V gene encodes CDR1 SGHRS and CDR2 YFSETQ. The CDR3 loop is CASSESTGVNQPQHF.

The rearrangement links TRBV7-9 to TRBJ2-7; TCRdb selects TRBD1, and the lack of DNA leaves this call unchecked. The CDR3 has 15 amino acids. Germline V gene data show CDR1 as SEHNR and CDR2 as FQNEAQ (reference sequence). CDR3 protein: CASSLASGTAYEQYF.

The chain recombines TRBV7-2 with TRBJ1-5; TCRdb proposes TRBD1, but this gene call is untestable without DNA. The CDR3 has 15 residues. Germline lookup yields CDR1 SGHTA and CDR2 FQGNSA. The CDR3 protein is CASSLYTGANQPQHF. The full variable domain, rest sourced from reference TRBV7-2 and TRBJ1-5, is GAGVSQSPSNKVTEKGKDVELRCDPISGHTALYWYRQSLGQGLEFLIYFQGNSAPDKSGLPSDRFSAERTGGSVSTLTIQRTQQEDSAVYLCASSLYTGANQPQHFGDGTRLSIL.

V gene TRBV20-1 combines with J gene TRBJ1-3; without DNA, the TCRdb call of TRBD1 cannot be checked. Looked up from germline, CDR1 is DFQATT and CDR2 is SNEGSKA (reference sequence). There are 14 residues in the CDR3. The CDR3 is CSARQTVSGSTIYF.